The 20 T cell receptor beta chains below all came from one sample that was sequenced in a study of cytomegalovirus exposure and HLA in healthy donors. The PCR ran on 60 Vbeta and 13 Jbeta primers. The protocol was immunoSEQ multiplex PCR, while the TCRdb copy is restricted to in-frame clones and leaves out a portion. The sample lists approximately 150,000 clones, about 77% occurring once. Sequenced: PBMCs. Receptor source: a male donor in good health and CMV-seropositive.

The chain joins TRBV9 to TRBJ1-3, with 9 positions matching TRBD1. The CDR3 runs to 14 residues. Germline V gene lookup returns CDR1 SGDLS and CDR2 YYNGEE. J lost 4 bases, V lost 2 bases, and 1 base had no gene match. The CDR3 nucleotides read TGTGCCAGCAGCGTCGGGACAGGGGGAAACACCATATATTTT. This sequence encodes CASSVGTGGNTIYF. The full variable domain, its missing parts supplied by reference TRBV9 and TRBJ1-3, is DSGVTQTPKHLITATGQRVTLRCSPRSGDLSVYWYQQSLDQGLQFLIQYYNGEERAKGNILERFSAQQFPDLHSELNLSSLELGDSALYFCASSVGTGGNTIYFGEGSWLTVV.

The chain links TRBV11-2 to TRBJ2-1; 7 bases are shared with TRBD1. Looked up from germline, CDR1 is SGHAT and CDR2 is FQNNGV. V shed 3 bases and J 4 bases; nucleotides not matched to a gene: 9. This CDR3 has 16 residues. The DNA of the CDR3 is TGTGCCAGCAGCTTTAGAAGGGACAGAAGATACAATGAGCAGTTCTTC. Translated, it gives CASSFRRDRRYNEQFF.

This chain uses TRBV6-5 with TRBJ1-1; a weak D match, TRBD1 (6 bases). CDR1 and CDR2 from the germline V gene are MNHEY and SVGAGI. The V end was cut by 3 bases, the J end by 4 bases, with 12 bases between. The CDR3 has 14 residues. The CDR3 bases are TGTGCCAGCAGTTATCAGCGGGGGGCCACTGAAGCTTTCTTT. Its translation is CASSYQRGATEAFF.

The chain uses TRBV6-6 and TRBJ1-2; D may be TRBD1 (5 bases). CDR1 and CDR2 from the germline V gene are MNHNY and SVGAGI (reference sequence). The CDR3 loop spans 15 amino acids. The V end was cut by 2 bases, the J end by 2 bases, with 12 bases between. The CDR3 region is CASSYIQGRNYGYTF. CDR3 DNA: TGTGCCAGCAGTTACATCCAGGGCCGAAACTATGGCTACACCTTC.

This clone was recorded once. The CDR3 DNA sequence: TGTGCCAGCAGCCAGTGGGGGGGGGCCTATGGCTACACCTTC. This gives the protein CASSQWGGAYGYTF. The chain links TRBV27 to TRBJ1-2; perhaps TRBD1 as D (6 bases). CDR1 is MNHEY, CDR2 SMNVEV, per germline (reference sequence). Between the trimmed V and J ends, which lost 6 bases and 4 bases, there was a span of 15 bases. The CDR3 sequence is 14 residues long.

CDR3 loop: CASSPGQTFNTIYF. CDR3 sequence (DNA): TGCGCCAGCAGCCCTGGACAGACATTTAACACCATATATTTT. This sequence joins TRBV5-1 and TRBJ1-3; the D gene is possibly TRBD1 (6 bases). Trimming cost V 4 bases and J 7 bases, with 15 bases left between them. CDR1 SGHRS and CDR2 YFSETQ come from the germline V gene. The CDR3 runs to 14 residues.

The CDR3 loop is CASKGRANTEAFF. CDR3 bases: TGTGCCAGCAAGGGCAGGGCGAACACTGAAGCTTTCTTT. The chain combines TRBV11-3 with TRBJ1-1; D is possibly TRBD1 (5 bases). Germline V gene lookup returns CDR1 SGHNT and CDR2 YENEEA. V was clipped by 7 bases and J by 1 base, with 10 bases between them. CDR3 length: 13 residues.

This clone was detected only a few times. The chain joins TRBV4-1 to TRBJ1-2; TRBD1 matches at 7 bases. This CDR3 spans 16 amino acids. The V gene's germline CDR1 is MGHRA and CDR2 YSYEKL. V lost 5 bases, J lost 2 bases, and 11 bases stayed unmatched. DNA of the CDR3: TGCGCCAGCAGCTTCCCCGGGGGACAGACAAACTATGGCTACACCTTC. Translating gives CASSFPGGQTNYGYTF.

The V call is TRBV15, the J call TRBJ2-5; D not resolved. TRBJ2-7 explains the end of the DNA better; the J call may be wrong. The CDR3 is 14 amino acids. The germline CDR1 and CDR2 sequences are LNHNV and YYDKDF (reference sequence). As DNA, the CDR3 is TGTGCCACCAGCAGAGTTCCGTTCGCCTACGAGCAGTACTTC. Amino acids: CATSRVPFAYEQYF.

The chain uses TRBV6-6 and TRBJ1-1, with D possibly TRBD1 on 5 matching bases. Looked up from germline, CDR1 is MNHNY and CDR2 is SVGAGI (reference sequence). The CDR3 is 13 amino acids. V was trimmed by 6 bases and J by 0 bases, leaving 8 bases between them. The CDR3 DNA reads TGTGCCAGCAGACAGGTACTGAACACTGAAGCTTTCTTT. The encoded protein is CASRQVLNTEAFF.

The count of this clone is one. V is TRBV19 and J is TRBJ2-7, with D maybe TRBD1 (6 bases). The V end lost 1 base, the J end lost 2 bases, and 9 bases lay between the germline ends. Germline CDR1 and CDR2: LNHDA and SQIVND (reference sequence). This CDR3 is built from 14 residues. The CDR3 DNA is TGTGCCAGTAGTATAGGCGGACAGCCCTACGAGCAGTACTTC. It codes for CASSIGGQPYEQYF.

V is TRBV4-3 and J is TRBJ2-3; the match to TRBD1 covers 10 bases. The CDR3 is 17 residues long. Germline CDR1 and CDR2: LGHNA and YSLEER. V shed 0 bases and J 4 bases; nucleotides not matched to a gene: 7. For the CDR3, the DNA is TGCGCCAGCAGCCAAGAGACAGGGGGCGCGGAGGCAGATACGCAGTATTTT. Protein sequence: CASSQETGGAEADTQYF.

This clone occurred a few times. The chain uses TRBV5-1 and TRBJ1-3, with TRBD1 matching over 7 bases. After removal of 3 bases from V and 0 bases from J, the junction contained 3 bases not matched to a gene. CDR1 and CDR2 (germline): SGHRS, YFSETQ. The CDR3 contains 15 residues. Here the CDR3 reads CASSSGGNSGNTIYF. The CDR3 coding sequence is TGCGCCAGCAGCTCAGGGGGAAACTCTGGAAACACCATATATTTT.

The CDR3 coding sequence is TGTGCCAGCAGCACGGCGATTCTTCGAGGTAGCAATCAGCCCCAGCATTTT. It yields the protein CASSTAILRGSNQPQHF. The J gene is TRBJ1-5, the V gene TRBV5-6; no reliable D call. The CDR3 contains 17 residues. Germline CDR1 is SGHDT and CDR2 is YYEEEE. The V end was cut by 4 bases, the J end by 0 bases, with 17 bases between.

The chain recombines TRBV5-5 with TRBJ2-5; a possible D gene is TRBD1 (6 bases). Germline values: CDR1 SGHKS, CDR2 YYEKEE (reference sequence). Trimming removed 0 bases from V and 3 bases from J, with 6 bases in between. CDR3 length equals 13 residues. The CDR3 DNA is TGTGCCAGCAGCTTGGGGACAGAAGAGACCCAGTACTTC. Translation: CASSLGTEETQYF.

This chain's CDR3 is CASSLWGFDRVNTEAFF. The CDR3, as DNA: TGCGCCAGCAGCTTGTGGGGGTTTGACAGGGTTAACACTGAAGCTTTCTTT. The V and J genes are TRBV5-1 and TRBJ1-1; 7 bases match TRBD1. The CDR3 is 17 amino acids. The trim removed 1 base at V and 2 bases at J, leaving 11 bases unmatched. Germline V lookup: CDR1 SGHRS, CDR2 YFSETQ.

This clone was detected a few times. This chain connects TRBV5-1 to TRBJ1-3; D possibly corresponds to TRBD1 (5 bases). CDR1 is SGHRS and CDR2 is YFSETQ in the germline V gene. With 4 bases removed from V and 4 bases from J, the gap between germline ends came to 15 bases. This CDR3 is built from 15 residues. In nucleotides, the CDR3 is TGCGCCAGCAGCGTCGTGGGAGGGGAAGGAAACACCATATATTTT. It encodes CASSVVGGEGNTIYF.

The rearrangement links TRBV11-3 to TRBJ2-2; the match to TRBD2 covers 8 bases. This CDR3 contains 15 residues. CDR1 SGHNT and CDR2 YENEEA come from the germline V gene. V was clipped by 4 bases and J by 3 bases; unmatched bases: 4. The chain's CDR3 is CASSSPAGDTGELFF. The CDR3 bases are TGTGCCAGCAGCTCCCCAGCGGGAGACACCGGGGAGCTGTTTTTT.

The chain carries TRBV13 and TRBJ2-7, with a weak D call TRBD1 (5 bases). This CDR3 is built from 15 residues. Germline CDR1 and CDR2: PRHDT and FYEKMQ (reference sequence). Trimming took 2 bases from V and 7 from J, leaving 18 bases between them. The CDR3 nucleotides read TGTGCCAGCAGCTTAAGCCAGGGTCCCCCCGTGGAGCAGTACTTC. It translates to CASSLSQGPPVEQYF.

V usage is TRBV7-6 and J usage is TRBJ1-2; D might be TRBD1 (5 bases). Germline CDR1 reads SGHVS; CDR2 reads FNYEAQ. V lost 5 bases to trimming and J lost 5 bases, with 12 bases between them. CDR3 length: 13 amino acids. The DNA for the CDR3 is TGTGCCAGCAGCCCACAGGAGTATTATGGCTACACCTTC. It codes for CASSPQEYYGYTF.